This TCR beta chain was retrieved from a study of cytomegalovirus exposure and HLA in healthy donors. The overall study: The 95 to 150 validation repertoires were produced on the same platform as the roughly 690 repertoires of the first cohort. This was reported in a later analysis.

CDR3 size: 14 residues. Trimming shortened V by 5 bases and J by 4 bases, and 12 bases separated the two germline ends. From germline, CDR1 is SGHAT and CDR2 FQNNGV. Sequencing was performed with immunoSEQ multiplex PCR; in TCRdb, only in-frame clones are kept and a portion is missing. The sample has some 61,000 clones; nearly 98% are singletons. This TCR came from a young woman in good health and CMV-seropositive. Specimen: PBMCs. This sequence joins TRBV11-2 and TRBJ2-1; unclear D gene. Here the CDR3 reads CASSLDISYNEQFF. The CDR3 DNA reads TGTGCCAGCAGCCTCGACATATCTTACAATGAGCAGTTCTTC.